The clone carrying this TCR beta chain showed up many times. Losses at the gene ends were 6 bases for V and 10 bases for J; bases not matched to a gene: 6. The CDR3 covers 11 residues. Germline V lookup: CDR1 DFQATT, CDR2 SNEGSKA (reference sequence). This specimen comes from a study of early T cells in non-severe SARS-CoV-2 infection. TCRdb processed the 5' RACE reads anew with MiXCR; each CDR3 protein has one entry. The table records 75,000 to 90,000 distinct CDR3 sequences, 5.5% to 7.5% of them present only once. Sequencing was carried out using whole blood. This receptor was taken from an adult who was a healthcare worker with PCR-confirmed SARS-CoV-2 infection or an uninfected control (not recorded which). The V and J genes are TRBV20-1 and TRBJ1-3, with TRBD1 matching over 7 bases. This CDR3 is CSARQGITIYF. The CDR3 nucleotides are TGCAGTGCCAGACAGGGTATAACCATATATTTT.